These 8 T cell receptor beta chains originate from one sample sequenced in a study of cytomegalovirus exposure and HLA in healthy donors. The PCR had 60 Vbeta and 13 Jbeta primers. The data were produced by immunoSEQ multiplex PCR, yet TCRdb's version contains in-frame clones alone and is incomplete. The sample records under 150,000 clones, around 77% being singletons. The specimen sequenced was PBMCs. The receptors were sampled from a man younger than 30 in good health and CMV-seronegative.

The chain has TRBV5-6 and TRBJ2-4, with TRBD1 identical over 9 bases. Looked up from germline, CDR1 is SGHDT and CDR2 is YYEEEE. The CDR3 has 17 amino acids. The trim removed 1 base at V and 6 bases at J, leaving 11 bases unmatched. In DNA, the CDR3 is TGTGCCAGCAGCTTGCCCCGGGGGACAGGGCCCACAAACATTCAGTACTTC. Protein sequence: CASSLPRGTGPTNIQYF.

The CDR3 loop is CASSPEGVGLGTQYF. In nucleotides, the CDR3 is TGCGCCAGCAGCCCGGAGGGTGTAGGCTTAGGGACCCAGTACTTC. This chain links TRBV4-3 with TRBJ2-5; TRBD2 might be the D (6 bases). Between the trimmed V and J ends, which lost 4 bases and 7 bases, there was a span of 19 bases. The CDR3 is made up of 15 amino acids. Germline V gene sequence: CDR1 LGHNA, CDR2 YSLEER.

This chain uses TRBV7-9 with TRBJ1-6; 7 bases match TRBD1. The junction had 4 bases not matched to a gene; V was cut back by 6 bases and J by 8 bases. Per the germline V gene, CDR1 is SEHNR and CDR2 is FQNEAQ (reference sequence). CDR3 length equals 13 residues. The CDR3 DNA reads as TGTGCCAGCAGTAACAGGGGTGATTCACCCCTCCACTTT. The encoded protein is CASSNRGDSPLHF.

The chain recombines TRBV19 with TRBJ1-6; 7 bases agree with TRBD1. Germline V gene sequence: CDR1 LNHDA, CDR2 SQIVND (reference sequence). Trimming took 5 bases from V and 6 from J; bases not matched to a gene: 7. The CDR3 spans 15 residues. The CDR3 nucleotides read TGTGCCAGTAGTCTTGGTGGACAGGTTAATTCACCCCTCCACTTT. This translates into CASSLGGQVNSPLHF. Supplemented by reference TRBV19 and TRBJ1-6, the full variable domain reads DGGITQSPKYLFRKEGQNVTLSCEQNLNHDAMYWYRQDPGQGLRLIYYSQIVNDFQKGDIAEGYSVSREKKESFPLTVTSAQKNPTAFYLCASSLGGQVNSPLHFGNGTRLTVT.

The rearrangement uses TRBV19 and TRBJ1-5; TRBD1 agrees at 9 bases. The germline V gene has CDR1 LNHDA and CDR2 SQIVND (reference sequence). After removal of 6 bases from V and 8 bases from J, the junction contained 11 bases not matched to a gene. The CDR3 is 15 residues long. The CDR3 region has the DNA TGTGCCAGTAGCACCGGACAGGGGTTTTTTGAGCCCCAGCATTTT. Amino acids: CASSTGQGFFEPQHF. Filled out from reference TRBV19 and TRBJ1-5, the complete variable domain reads DGGITQSPKYLFRKEGQNVTLSCEQNLNHDAMYWYRQDPGQGLRLIYYSQIVNDFQKGDIAEGYSVSREKKESFPLTVTSAQKNPTAFYLCASSTGQGFFEPQHFGDGTRLSIL.

V usage is TRBV25-1 and J usage is TRBJ1-6; D gene ambiguous. Germline CDR1 reads MGHDK; CDR2 reads SYGVNS. The CDR3 runs to 13 residues. V was trimmed by 4 bases and J by 6 bases, leaving 7 bases between them. The CDR3 reads CASSAGINSPLHF. CDR3 coding DNA: TGTGCCAGCAGTGCCGGGATTAATTCACCCCTCCACTTT.

This chain joins TRBV9 and TRBJ1-3; TRBD1 matches at 9 bases. The CDR3 has 17 amino acids. CDR1 is SGDLS and CDR2 is YYNGEE in the germline V gene. Trimming cost V 3 bases and J 6 bases; bases outside gene matches: 13. The CDR3 sequence: CASSGTGQGLSQNTIYF. In DNA form, the CDR3 reads TGTGCCAGCAGCGGAACCGGACAGGGGCTAAGCCAAAACACCATATATTTT.

DNA for the CDR3: TGTGCCAGCAGTTACTCGAAGTGGAGGAGCGGCTACACCTTC. It translates to CASSYSKWRSGYTF. The genes are TRBV6-6 and TRBJ1-2, with no clear D. CDR1 MNHNY and CDR2 SVGAGI come from the germline V gene (reference sequence). V lost 0 bases and J 8 bases, leaving 13 bases between the germline ends. This CDR3 spans 14 amino acids.